The rows below give T cell receptor beta chains drawn from one sample of a study of PD-1 blockade in mismatch repair-deficient tumors. The data were produced by immunoSEQ multiplex PCR, yet TCRdb's version contains in-frame clones alone and is incomplete. The data show around 68,000 clones, roughly 80% seen once. The sample here was peripheral blood, taken 2 weeks after starting pembrolizumab. The source is an adult with mismatch repair-deficient cancer. Both conserved end residues are part of each CDR3. D genes are given only for firm matches. Size values are once, few and many counts, or a class for expanded clones, and some rows have none.

>NA|NA|TRBJ1-1|TRBV28
CASSPHSGANTEAFF
TGTGCCAGCAGTCCGCATTCGGGGGCTAACACTGAAGCTTTCTTT
>NA|NA|TRBJ1-3|TRBV6-1
CASSEGGFYWNTIYF
TGTGCCAGCAGTGAGGGGGGGTTTTACTGGAACACCATATATTTT
>NA|NA|TRBJ2-1|TRBV19
CASTRSPGGTYNEQFF
TGTGCCAGTACAAGATCGCCAGGAGGCACCTACAATGAGCAGTTCTTC
>NA|TRBD2|TRBJ2-2|TRBV7-9
CASSFGLAASNTGELFF
TGTGCCAGCAGCTTTGGACTAGCGGCTTCGAACACCGGGGAGCTGTTTTTT
>once|NA|TRBJ1-2|TRBV6-5
CASKRLNYGYTF
TGTGCCAGCAAGCGACTTAACTATGGCTACACCTTC
>NA|TRBD2|TRBJ2-7|TRBV6-5
CASSPGTSAREQYF
TGTGCCAGCAGCCCCGGGACTAGCGCTCGAGAGCAGTACTTC
>NA|NA|TRBJ1-1|TRBV7-3
CASSSPPATEAFF
TGTGCCAGCAGCTCGCCCCCGGCCACTGAAGCTTTCTTT
>NA|TRBD1|TRBJ1-1|TRBV7-2
CASSKGDSNTEAFF
TGTGCCAGCAGCAAAGGGGACAGCAACACTGAAGCTTTCTTT
>NA|NA|TRBJ2-2|TRBV19
CASSTVVNTGELFF
TGTGCCAGTAGTACGGTGGTAAACACCGGGGAGCTGTTTTTT
>NA|TRBD1|TRBJ1-2|TRBV5-4
CASSLGQGARNYGYTF
TGTGCCAGCAGCTTGGGACAGGGGGCGCGGAACTATGGCTACACCTTC
>NA|TRBD2|TRBJ2-7|TRBV25-1
CATLSGSSWYEQYF
TGTGCCACCCTTAGCGGGAGTTCTTGGTACGAGCAGTACTTC
>NA|TRBD1|TRBJ2-2|TRBV7-3
CASSSLHRGTGNTGELFF
TGTGCCAGCAGCTCACTTCACAGGGGAACGGGGAACACCGGGGAGCTGTTTTTT
>NA|NA|TRBJ2-2|TRBV27
CASSLTWEPSPNTGELFF
TGTGCCAGCAGTTTAACGTGGGAGCCTTCTCCGAACACCGGGGAGCTGTTTTTT
>NA|NA|TRBJ2-2|TRBV18
CASSPSHTRNTGELFF
TGTGCCAGCTCACCTAGTCATACCAGGAACACCGGGGAGCTGTTTTTT
>NA|NA|TRBJ2-2|TRBV7-9
CASSLGSTGELFF
TGTGCCAGCAGCTTAGGGTCCACCGGGGAGCTGTTTTTT
>NA|NA|TRBJ2-7|TRBV4-3
CASSQDNSYEQYF
TGCGCCAGCAGCCAAGATAACTCCTACGAGCAGTACTTC
>NA|TRBD1|TRBJ2-3|TRBV11-2
CASSLNRGSGTDTQYF
TGTGCCAGCAGCCTGAACAGGGGTTCAGGCACAGATACGCAGTATTTT
>NA|NA|TRBJ1-1|TRBV2
CASSEGLNTEAFF
TGTGCCAGCAGTGAAGGCCTGAACACTGAAGCTTTCTTT
>NA|NA|TRBJ2-7|TRBV19
CASSIKGHEQYF
TGTGCCAGTAGTATCAAAGGGCACGAGCAGTACTTC
>NA|TRBD2|TRBJ2-1|TRBV7-7
CASSLGTGRGVDEQFF
TGTGCTAGCAGCTTAGGGACGGGACGGGGGGTCGATGAGCAGTTCTTC
>few|TRBD1|TRBJ1-5|TRBV19
CASSNPRDSGINQPQHF
TGTGCCAGTAGTAACCCCAGGGACAGTGGAATTAATCAGCCCCAGCATTTT
>NA|TRBD2|TRBJ2-1|TRBV9
CASSGGIQREYNEQFF
TGTGCCAGCAGCGGGGGCATACAGCGGGAGTACAATGAGCAGTTCTTC
>few|NA|TRBJ2-7|TRBV10-2
CASSRGWNEQYF
TGCGCCAGCAGTAGGGGTTGGAACGAGCAGTACTTC
>few|TRBD2|TRBJ2-3|TRBV6-6
CASSLGTGGPRGTQYF
TGTGCCAGCAGTTTAGGAACGGGAGGGCCGCGAGGTACGCAGTATTTT
>NA|NA|TRBJ2-4|TRBV5-1
CASSAVPGSKNIQYF
TGCGCCAGCAGTGCCGTGCCGGGGTCCAAAAACATTCAGTACTTC
>few|NA|TRBJ2-3|TRBV9
CASSVGYDTQYF
TGTGCCAGCAGCGTAGGTTACGATACGCAGTATTTT
>once|NA|TRBJ1-1|TRBV7-3
CASSSSLAGTEAFF
TGTGCCAGCAGCTCCTCGCTGGCGGGGACAGAAGCTTTCTTT
>NA|TRBD2|TRBJ2-1|TRBV11-3
CASSSRLAGANEQFF
TGTGCCAGCAGCTCCAGACTAGCGGGAGCTAATGAGCAGTTCTTC
>NA|NA|TRBJ1-1|TRBV29-1
CTANSGEGSEAFF
TGCACCGCGAACTCCGGAGAGGGCTCTGAAGCTTTCTTT
>NA|TRBD1|TRBJ2-7|TRBV6-5
CASSFRTPGQGYEQYF
TGTGCCAGCAGTTTCCGAACGCCTGGACAGGGATACGAGCAGTACTTC
>NA|NA|TRBJ2-3|TRBV15
CATSRTFTDTQYF
TGTGCCACCAGCAGGACGTTCACAGATACGCAGTATTTT
>NA|NA|TRBJ2-7|TRBV7-2
CASSLEAGSHEQYF
TGTGCCAGCAGCTTAGAAGCGGGTTCACACGAGCAGTACTTC
>NA|TRBD2|TRBJ2-7|TRBV27
CASSRAGAGGPGEQYF
TGTGCCAGCAGCCGCGCGGGAGCGGGAGGGCCAGGGGAGCAGTACTTC
>NA|TRBD1|TRBJ2-7|TRBV11-2
CASSFVQGAHEQYF
TGTGCCAGCAGCTTTGTACAGGGGGCCCACGAGCAGTACTTC
>NA|TRBD1|TRBJ1-5|TRBV16
CASSQGTGYTQPQHF
TGTGCCAGCAGCCAAGGGACAGGGTATACTCAGCCCCAGCATTTT
>NA|NA|TRBJ1-1|TRBV27
CASSPLSRSEAFF
TGTGCCAGCAGTCCCCTCTCAAGATCTGAAGCTTTCTTT
>NA|NA|TRBJ2-7|TRBV11-3
CASSPGAGSYEQYF
TGTGCCAGCAGCCCAGGGGCAGGCTCCTACGAGCAGTACTTC